This T cell receptor beta chain was profiled in a study of blood T cell repertoires in COVID-19. As for the study in general: Samples taken during acute and convalescent COVID-19 were collected in the United States, Italy and Spain.

In the authors' workflow: Amplified reference gene primers provided the basis for estimating nucleated cell counts. Profiling relied on immunoSEQ multiplex PCR, and the TCRdb table lists in-frame clones only, not all of them. V and J calls and clone size come straight from that table; D and trimming were deduced from the DNA. The table lists a few hundred thousand clones, more than 75% of them singletons. Participants were aged about 18 to 100 years from about 25 US areas. Before being deemed recovered, Cohort 3 donors had two negative PCRs, clearance, or symptom resolution. CDR1 and CDR2 from the germline V gene are GTSNPN and SVGIG (reference sequence). The CDR3 is made up of 13 amino acids. The V end was cut by 1 base, the J end by 4 bases, with 10 bases between.

The clonotype was recovered from a man between 25 and 39 years old who had recovered from COVID-19. The J gene is TRBJ1-1, the V gene TRBV30; D call uncertain. Sequencing used PBMCs or T cells enriched from blood (not recorded which). The CDR3 DNA reads TGTGCCTGGAGTGCGGGGTTTCGCACTGAAGCTTTCTTT. It is translated as CAWSAGFRTEAFF.